These T cell receptor beta chains were read from a single sample in a study of blood T cell repertoires in COVID-19. This table comes from immunoSEQ multiplex PCR, and its TCRdb copy is limited to in-frame clones, with some not included. The sample comprises more than 300,000 clones, around nine tenths of which are singletons, and 2.5% to 4% rests with the top ten. Input material: peripheral blood. The receptors were sampled from a woman between 18 and 30 years old who had recovered from COVID-19. Both conserved end residues are part of each CDR3. Each record gives: clone size, D gene, V gene, J gene, CDR3 DNA, CDR3 protein. The D gene is left open where the match is weak. Clone sizes are given selectively: once, few, many, or a class where the clone is expanded.

once	TRBD2	TRBV6-1	TRBJ2-1	TGTGCCAGCAGTGAGTCGCGGGAGTCTAACAATGAGCAGTTCTTC	CASSESRESNNEQFF
.	TRBD2	TRBV19	TRBJ2-1	TGTGCCAGTAGAAAAGCGGGACCGAACAATGAGCAGTTCTTC	CASRKAGPNNEQFF
.	.	TRBV19	TRBJ2-3	TGTGCCAGTAGTATAGATCCAGAAGATACGCAGTATTTT	CASSIDPEDTQYF
.	TRBD2	TRBV5-1	TRBJ2-1	TGCGCCAGCAGCTTGGGCCCTAGCGGGAGCTCCTACAATGAGCAGTTCTTC	CASSLGPSGSSYNEQFF
.	TRBD2	TRBV10-3	TRBJ2-5	TGTGCCATCGGGTGGGGCGGGAGCCCCCAAGAGACCCAGTACTTC	CAIGWGGSPQETQYF
.	TRBD2	TRBV19	TRBJ2-3	TGTGCCAGTAGTATTAGCGGGAGGGAAACTTATACGCAGTATTTT	CASSISGRETYTQYF
.	.	TRBV6-5	TRBJ1-1	TGTGCCAGCAGTTACTCGGCAGGTGTGAACACTGAAGCTTTCTTT	CASSYSAGVNTEAFF
once	TRBD2	TRBV7-6	TRBJ2-3	TGTGCCAGCAGCTCCCCGGGGAGGGCGGACTCCACAGATACGCAGTATTTT	CASSSPGRADSTDTQYF
.	.	TRBV11-3	TRBJ1-2	TGTGCCAGCAGCTTAGATGGGGGTCCCGGGAGCTATGGCTACACCTTC	CASSLDGGPGSYGYTF
once	.	TRBV9	TRBJ2-3	TGTGCCAGCAGCCCCCCCCCGGGAGTCCCCACAGATACGCAGTATTTT	CASSPPPGVPTDTQYF
.	TRBD2	TRBV29-1	TRBJ2-1	TGCAGCGCTGCCGGGACTAGCGGTTACAATGAGCAGTTCTTC	CSAAGTSGYNEQFF
few	.	TRBV20-1	TRBJ2-3	TGCAGTGCTAGTACAGGATTCACAGATACGCAGTATTTT	CSASTGFTDTQYF
.	.	TRBV7-2	TRBJ1-1	TGTGCCAGCAGCTCACGGGGTTTGGGAGGGACTGAAGCTTTCTTT	CASSSRGLGGTEAFF
.	.	TRBV27	TRBJ1-4	TGTGCCAGCAGTTTAGGGGGGGGGACAAGAGCAACTAATGAAAAACTGTTTTTT	CASSLGGGTRATNEKLFF
.	TRBD2	TRBV19	TRBJ2-3	TGTGCCAGTAGTGTGGCGGGAGGGCCAGTAGATACGCAGTATTTT	CASSVAGGPVDTQYF
.	TRBD2	TRBV4-1	TRBJ2-3	TGCGCCAGCAGCCAAGGAGGACTAGCGAGTAGCACAGATACGCAGTATTTT	CASSQGGLASSTDTQYF
.	.	TRBV30	TRBJ1-6	TGTGCCTGGAGTGGAGGCGGGGTCTTCCATAATTTATCACCCCTCCACTTT	CAWSGGGVFHNLSPLHF
.	.	TRBV6-2/TRBV6-3	TRBJ1-2	TGTGCCAGCAGTTACGGGGGAGGCTATGGCTACACCTTC	CASSYGGGYGYTF
.	TRBD1	TRBV4-1	TRBJ1-2	TGCGCCAGCAGCCAGACAGGGGCAAACTATGGCTACACCTTC	CASSQTGANYGYTF
.	.	TRBV24-1	TRBJ1-5	TGTGCCACCAGTGACACAGAAGAGTGGGATCAGCCCCAGCATTTT	CATSDTEEWDQPQHF
.	.	TRBV14	TRBJ2-5	TGTGCCAGCAGCCAAGCCGTCAGGGTAGGGGAAGAGACCCAGTACTTC	CASSQAVRVGEETQYF
.	.	TRBV28	TRBJ2-5	TGTGCCAGCAGTTTAAGGCAGGGTCCAACAATAGAGACCCAGTACTTC	CASSLRQGPTIETQYF
.	TRBD2	TRBV7-2	TRBJ2-5	TGTGCCAGCAGCTCTAGCGGGGGGGCCGGAGGGGAGACCCAGTACTTC	CASSSSGGAGGETQYF
.	.	TRBV2	TRBJ1-2	TGTGCCAGCAGTGAAGCTGGCACGGGCTACACCTTC	CASSEAGTGYTF
.	.	TRBV7-2	TRBJ2-1	TGTGCCAGCAGCTCGGACTCGGATGAGCAGTTCTTC	CASSSDSDEQFF
.	.	TRBV7-8	TRBJ1-3	TGTGCCAGCAGCTTACGGGTCTCTGGAAACACCATATATTTT	CASSLRVSGNTIYF
.	.	TRBV11-3	TRBJ2-1	TGTGCCAGCAGCTTAGTTAATGCAGGTGAGCAGTTCTTC	CASSLVNAGEQFF
.	.	TRBV28	TRBJ2-2	TGTGCCAGCAGTTTAGGCATGAGCGGCACCGGGGAGCTGTTTTTT	CASSLGMSGTGELFF
few	.	TRBV5-1	TRBJ2-2	TGCGCCAGCAGCTTGAGAGATAACACCGGGGAGCTGTTTTTT	CASSLRDNTGELFF
.	TRBD1	TRBV4-1	TRBJ1-2	TGCGCCAGCAGCCAGCCCACAGGGGTCGTCTATGGCTACACCTTC	CASSQPTGVVYGYTF
once	TRBD2	TRBV19	TRBJ2-3	TGTGCCAGTAGTAGCGGGACTAGCGGGATCACAGATACGCAGTATTTT	CASSSGTSGITDTQYF
.	.	TRBV28	TRBJ1-3	TGTGCCAGCTCCTTTGGAGGGGTCCTCTCTGGAAACACCATATATTTT	CASSFGGVLSGNTIYF
.	TRBD2	TRBV3-1/TRBV3-2	TRBJ2-1	TGTGCCAGCAGCCAAGAAAGTAGGGCGGTTGCTAGCGGAGCAAATGAGCAGTTCTTC	CASSQESRAVASGANEQFF
.	TRBD2	TRBV4-1	TRBJ2-2	TGCGCCAGCAGCCAGGTGACTAGCGGGAGGGCCGACACCGGGGAGCTGTTTTTT	CASSQVTSGRADTGELFF
.	.	TRBV4-3	TRBJ2-3	TGCGCCAGCAGCCAAGACGTGCGGGATGGGCACGATACGCAGTATTTT	CASSQDVRDGHDTQYF
.	.	TRBV7-2	TRBJ2-3	TGTGCCAGCAGCTTAGACGGGAATACAGATACGCAGTATTTT	CASSLDGNTDTQYF
.	TRBD2	TRBV10-3	TRBJ2-1	TGTGCCATCGGACTAGCGAACAATGAGCAGTTCTTC	CAIGLANNEQFF
.	.	TRBV27	TRBJ1-1	TGTGCCAGCAGTCCCCGAGGAGGGACTGAAGCTTTCTTT	CASSPRGGTEAFF
.	TRBD2	TRBV5-1	TRBJ2-2	TGCGCCAGCAGCGGGACTAGCGGGAACACCGGGGAGCTGTTTTTT	CASSGTSGNTGELFF
few	TRBD2	TRBV18	TRBJ2-1	TGTGCCAGCTCACCTCTAGCGGGCCTTAACAATGAGCAGTTCTTC	CASSPLAGLNNEQFF
few	TRBD1	TRBV5-6	TRBJ1-5	TGTGCCAGCAGCGCCCGGACAGGGATTATAAGCAATCAGCCCCAGCATTTT	CASSARTGIISNQPQHF
.	TRBD2	TRBV5-1	TRBJ2-1	TGCGCCAGCAGCTTGGCGACTAGCGCTCTCGGAGAGCAGTTCTTC	CASSLATSALGEQFF
.	TRBD2	TRBV7-8	TRBJ2-1	TGTGCCAGCAGCTTAGTTCGGCGGGAGGGAAGCTCCTACAATGAGCAGTTCTTC	CASSLVRREGSSYNEQFF
.	.	TRBV6-6	TRBJ1-6	TGTGCCAGCAGCTATACCGGGGGGGGGCTGAATTCACCCCTCCACTTT	CASSYTGGGLNSPLHF
.	TRBD2	TRBV24-1	TRBJ2-2	TGTGCCACCAGTGATCTAGCGGACCTCACCGGGGAGCTGTTTTTT	CATSDLADLTGELFF
.	TRBD1	TRBV11-3	TRBJ1-2	TGTGCCAGCAGCTTAGGTGACAGGGCCTATGGCTACACCTTC	CASSLGDRAYGYTF
.	.	TRBV5-1	TRBJ1-2	TGCGCCAGCAGCCCATACCTTACAACGAATGGGCCTAATGGCTACACCTTC	CASSPYLTTNGPNGYTF
.	.	TRBV30	TRBJ2-1	TGTGCCTGGAGTGTACTTGGGACATACTACAATGAGCAGTTCTTC	CAWSVLGTYYNEQFF
once	TRBD2	TRBV7-2	TRBJ2-4	TGTGCCAGCAGCCTCCGGGAGGGCGCCAAAAACATTCAGTACTTC	CASSLREGAKNIQYF
.	TRBD1	TRBV19	TRBJ1-2	TGTGCCAGTAGTATGGGACAGGGAGGCTACACCTTC	CASSMGQGGYTF
once	.	TRBV18	TRBJ2-1	TGTGCCAGCTCACCACAACAGCTTTACAATGAGCAGTTCTTC	CASSPQQLYNEQFF
.	TRBD1	TRBV9	TRBJ1-1	TGTGCCAGCAGCGTAGGATCCGGGGACAGGGGGCTGGGGAGCACTGAAGCTTTCTTT	CASSVGSGDRGLGSTEAFF
.	TRBD2	TRBV7-9	TRBJ2-2	TGTGCCAGCAGCGGGGAAGCGGGATACACCGGGGAGCTGTTTTTT	CASSGEAGYTGELFF
.	TRBD2	TRBV7-9	TRBJ2-3	TGTGCCAGCAGCCCTACCCTAGCGGGAGAAGGAGGCACAGATACGCAGTATTTT	CASSPTLAGEGGTDTQYF
.	.	TRBV11-2	TRBJ1-3	TGTGCCAGCAGCCGAGTGACAGCCCCTGGAAACACCATATATTTT	CASSRVTAPGNTIYF
.	.	TRBV4-2	TRBJ1-4	TGTGCCAGCAGCCAAGATCTGGCGGGCTTAAGGTTTTTT	CASSQDLAGLRFF
few	TRBD2	TRBV27	TRBJ2-1	TGTGCCAGCAGTTTACCCGGGAGGTCCTACAATGAGCAGTTCTTC	CASSLPGRSYNEQFF
.	TRBD1	TRBV9	TRBJ1-2	TGTGCCAGCAGCGTAGGGGGGAACCCCAGGGGGTCACACTATGGCTACACCTTC	CASSVGGNPRGSHYGYTF
.	TRBD1	TRBV5-4	TRBJ1-2	TGTGCCAGCAGCCCAACCGGGACAGGGATCGGCTATGGCTACACCTTC	CASSPTGTGIGYGYTF
.	.	TRBV7-9	TRBJ2-1	TGTGCCAGCAGCTTAGCGTTGGCAGGGCCGCGCTCCTACAATGAGCAGTTCTTC	CASSLALAGPRSYNEQFF